This TCR beta chain is from a study of blood T cell repertoires in COVID-19 (TCRdb year 2020). Context from the whole study: Samples covering the acute and convalescent phases of COVID-19 were provided by collaborators in the United States, Italy and Spain. The material from the prospective study consisted of cDNA or gDNA derived from T cells, B-cell-depleted T cells, or PBMCs. Subjects who had been exposed to COVID-19, were actively infected with it, or had recovered from it provided the deeply sampled blood TCRbeta repertoires that made up the dataset. The repertoires were made available in a free public database intended to serve as a resource for research on the immune response to SARS-CoV-2. Samples came from the ongoing ImmuneRACE study (first 160 participants) plus 1,254 subjects from 6 global collaborators. Nearly every sample came with metadata listing a de-identified subject ID, COVID-19 status, age in years and sex. Where HLA class I and class II types were available, the types were taken from metadata supplied by the sample provider, not from assay-based typing. Overall results and qualifications from the work: How much clinical and demographic metadata was included differed by source and by participant, and the metadata was provided uncurated.

Details on this clone: Its antigen is not yet known. Base qualities are not recorded, but no much larger clone differs from it by a single base. Within the sample, other DNA sequences also encode this same CDR3.

According to the germline V gene, CDR1 reads SGHDN and CDR2 reads FVKESK. The CDR3 runs 15 amino acids, cysteine and phenylalanine included. Only the CDR3 DNA is retained, 45 bases long and in frame from the first base. The V end loses 1 base and the J end loses 0 bases, and a stretch of 6 bases separates them. The immunoSEQ Assay, a bias-controlled multiplex PCR, was used to amplify TCRbeta CDR3 regions from genomic DNA. On the authors' methods: The number of nucleated cells in each sample was estimated by amplification of reference gene primers within the assay. To quantify the absolute abundance of each unique TCRbeta CDR3 rearrangement, sequence reads were collapsed and filtered. For each sample, productive Simpson clonality was calculated as the square root of Simpson's diversity index over productive rearrangements. TCRdb mirrors the immuneACCESS table, restricted to in-frame sequences. Some clones are absent from its copies; in checked studies, under half trace to an unresolved V gene, and the reason for the others is unknown. The V and J calls and the clone size are those of that table, but D and trimming were determined from the DNA. In all, the sample holds approximately 270,000 clones, and around 85% of those were seen once. More than 3.5% of the sample comes from the top ten.

In the prospective study, participants were roughly 18 to 100 years old, resided in under 30 geographic areas of the United States, and were enrolled through a virtual design. To assign participants to cohorts, the prospective study relied on clinical history that participants themselves reported in a screening survey and a study questionnaire. ImmuneRACE Cohort 3 recovered participants were defined by two consecutive negative NP/OP PCR tests, healthcare professional clearance, or symptom resolution. Mobile phlebotomists in the prospective study collected whole blood, serum and a nasopharyngeal or oropharyngeal swab from every participant. Prospective study participants could optionally give additional blood draws and questionnaires over an approximately 2-month period. Blood samples from the prospective study were shipped frozen or at room temperature prior to DNA extraction.

Source material: PBMCs or T cells enriched from blood (not recorded which). The chain was built from TRBV14 and TRBJ1-4; the D gene is perhaps TRBD1, on 6 matching bases. This receptor was identified in a woman aged 25-40 years who had recovered from COVID-19. The DNA sequence is TGTGCCAGCAGCCAAGGGACAGCAACTAATGAAAAACTGTTTTTT. Its product reads: CASSQGTATNEKLFF.